These 30 T cell receptor beta chains came from one sample sequenced in a study of T-cell reconstitution after alpha-beta-depleted transplantation in children (dated by TCRdb to 2016 to 2017). Read against the paper, the sample's treatment or condition label means: allogeneic hematopoietic cell transplantation with graft depleted of TCRalphabeta T cells and CD19 B cells. The receptor library was made with PCR. TCRdb records Illumina HiSeq 2500 as the sequencer. To normalize quantification of the TCRbeta repertoire, the TCR libraries were built with molecular barcoding that relied on unique molecular identifiers. The raw public data were reprocessed by TCRdb itself: fastp quality trimming at Q25, MiXCR clonotype calling, in-frame beta chains only. A single entry per CDR3 protein holds the most common genes and DNA from its merged rows. A total of over 150,000 distinct CDR3 sequences appear in this sample, 11% of them only once. Of the sample, around 14% is held by the ten largest clones.

The specimen comprised PBMCs, sampled before TCRalphabeta/CD19-depleted stem cell transplant. The receptors were sampled from a boy between 2 and 10 years old with acute myeloid leukemia, due to receive a stem cell transplant.

This clonotype was picked up many times. The rearrangement uses TRBV6-6 and TRBJ2-1; 12 nucleotides line up with TRBD2. CDR3 length: 15 amino acids. CDR1 and CDR2 (germline): MNHNY, SVGAGI (reference sequence). After removal of 6 bases from V and 6 bases from J, the junction contained 6 bases not matched to a gene. The CDR3 sequence is CASSLAGGEANEQFF. The DNA of the CDR3 is TGTGCCAGCAGCCTAGCGGGGGGGGAAGCCAATGAGCAGTTCTTC.

This clonotype was recorded many times. This chain links TRBV29-1 with TRBJ2-1; possibly TRBD1 or TRBD2 for D (6 bases each). V dropped 1 base and J dropped 9 bases, with 10 bases sitting between them. CDR1 is SQVTM and CDR2 is ANQGSEA in the germline V gene. The CDR3 length is 12 residues. CDR3: CSVEGRDTEQFF. Here the CDR3 DNA reads TGCAGCGTTGAAGGGAGGGACACTGAGCAGTTCTTC.

This clonotype was recorded at least ten times. The CDR3 DNA follows: TGTGCCAGCAGGCCTAGCGGGACCTACAATGAGCAGTTCTTC. As protein: CASRPSGTYNEQFF. This chain connects TRBV28 to TRBJ2-1; 9 bases fit TRBD2. V trimming: 6 bases; J trimming: 2 bases; junction bases outside the gene matches: 2. CDR1 is MDHEN and CDR2 is SYDVKM in the germline V gene. This CDR3 has 14 amino acids.

In this sample, this clonotype turned up many times. This chain links TRBV7-2 with TRBJ2-3, with 9 positions matching TRBD2. The trim removed 2 bases at V and 4 bases at J, leaving 7 bases unmatched. The CDR3 consists of 16 residues. Germline CDR1 reads SGHTA; CDR2 reads FQGNSA. The CDR3 here is CASSLRRGGFADTQYF. CDR3 coding DNA: TGTGCCAGCAGCTTACGGCGGGGGGGCTTTGCAGATACGCAGTATTTT.

There are many counts of this clonotype. The CDR3 region is CASSLAVFEQFF. The CDR3 DNA is TGTGCCAGCAGCTTAGCGGTGTTTGAGCAGTTCTTC. The rearrangement links TRBV7-8 to TRBJ2-1, with D hard to call. The CDR3 totals 12 residues. V lost 0 bases, J lost 9 bases, and 6 bases lay in between. Per germline, CDR1 SGHVS and CDR2 FQNEAQ.

This clonotype was recorded many times. This chain connects TRBV7-9 to TRBJ2-7, with 8 bases lining up with TRBD1. The CDR3 loop spans 15 amino acids. V was clipped by 2 bases and J by 4 bases; unmatched bases: 7. Germline V gene sequence: CDR1 SEHNR, CDR2 FQNEAQ (reference sequence). The CDR3 protein is CASSLIDRGGYEQYF. The CDR3 nucleotides are TGTGCCAGCAGCTTAATAGACAGGGGCGGTTACGAGCAGTACTTC.

This clonotype was seen at least ten times. The chain carries TRBV20-1 and TRBJ2-1; D may be TRBD1 or TRBD2 (6 bases each). Germline-derived CDR1 and CDR2 are DFQATT and SNEGSKA (reference sequence). V lost 6 bases to trimming and J lost 2 bases, with 17 bases between them. This CDR3 has 15 residues. The CDR3: CSAEVRGGPYNEQFF. DNA for the CDR3: TGCAGTGCCGAAGTAAGAGGGGGGCCCTACAATGAGCAGTTCTTC.

At least ten counts were recorded for this clonotype. The rearrangement links TRBV6-1 to TRBJ2-6, with a tentative D call TRBD2 (6 bases). Germline V gene lookup returns CDR1 MNHNS and CDR2 SASEGT. Trimming removed 6 bases from V and 2 bases from J, with 8 bases in between. This CDR3 region has 14 residues. CDR3 protein: CASSGTPGANVLTF. As DNA, the CDR3 is TGTGCCAGCAGCGGGACTCCTGGGGCCAACGTCCTGACTTTC.

V is TRBV29-1 and J is TRBJ2-7; weak D call: TRBD2 (6 bases). Per the germline V gene, CDR1 is SQVTM and CDR2 is ANQGSEA. This CDR3 contains 11 residues. V lost 4 bases and J 6 bases, leaving 10 bases between the germline ends. The CDR3 loop is CSVVEGPEQYF. The CDR3 DNA sequence: TGCAGCGTTGTGGAGGGTCCCGAGCAGTACTTC.

This clonotype was found many times. CDR3 loop: CAWSRASNQPQHF. DNA of the CDR3: TGTGCCTGGAGTCGGGCTAGCAATCAGCCCCAGCATTTT. The chain couples TRBV30 to TRBJ1-5; D is undetermined. CDR1 is GTSNPN, CDR2 SVGIG, per germline (reference sequence). The ends were cut back, 2 bases at V and 0 bases at J, with 5 bases in the middle. CDR3 length: 13 amino acids.

This clonotype was detected many times. This chain joins TRBV20-1 and TRBJ1-6; 10 nucleotides match TRBD1. The germline V gene has CDR1 DFQATT and CDR2 SNEGSKA (reference sequence). The CDR3 has 12 amino acids. The junction had 1 base not matched to a gene; V was cut back by 6 bases and J by 8 bases. CDR3 DNA: TGCAGTGCGACAGGGGGCGATTCACCCCTCCACTTT. This translates into CSATGGDSPLHF.

In its sample, this clonotype was seen many times. This chain links TRBV7-2 with TRBJ2-3; tentative D call: TRBD2 (6 bases). Germline V gives CDR1 SGHTA, CDR2 FQGNSA. The CDR3 consists of 14 residues. The V end lost 5 bases, the J end lost 4 bases, and 13 bases lay between the germline ends. CDR3 protein: CASSRRGAADTQYF. The CDR3 bases are TGTGCCAGCAGCCGGAGGGGAGCGGCAGATACGCAGTATTTT.

This clonotype was counted many times. V gene TRBV13 combines with J gene TRBJ2-5, with 12 bases fitting TRBD2. Germline values: CDR1 PRHDT, CDR2 FYEKMQ (reference sequence). The CDR3 spans 16 residues. V dropped 6 bases and J dropped 2; count of bases not matched to a gene: 7. Written as DNA, the CDR3 is TGTGCCAGCAGATGGACTAGCGGGGCTAGTCAAGAGACCCAGTACTTC. This encodes CASRWTSGASQETQYF. Variable domain in full (rest from reference TRBV13 and TRBJ2-5): AAGVIQSPRHLIKEKRETATLKCYPIPRHDTVYWYQQGPGQDPQFLISFYEKMQSDKGSIPDRFSAQQFSDYHSELNMSSLELGDSALYFCASRWTSGASQETQYFGPGTRLLVL.

This clonotype showed up many times. The gene calls are TRBV7-6 and TRBJ2-7, with no clear D. The CDR3 consists of 14 residues. Germline V lookup: CDR1 SGHVS, CDR2 FNYEAQ. Trimming removed 5 bases from V and 2 bases from J, with 13 bases in between. CDR3 bases: TGTGCCAGCAGCAGCTCGACCGAAGCCTACGAGCAGTACGTC. It translates to CASSSSTEAYEQYV.

V is TRBV27 and J is TRBJ2-7; D remains unclear. Deletions cut 9 bases from V and 0 bases from J, with 12 bases between. There are 13 residues in the CDR3. Looked up from germline, CDR1 is MNHEY and CDR2 is SMNVEV (reference sequence). Here the CDR3 DNA reads TGTGCCAGTGGCCCAGGCCTCTCCTACGAGCAGTACTTC. The encoded protein is CASGPGLSYEQYF.

This clonotype has at least ten counts. This chain joins TRBV7-9 and TRBJ1-2; tentative D call: TRBD1 (5 bases). The length of the CDR3 is 16 residues. V lost 6 bases, J lost 0 bases, and 17 bases lay in between. CDR1 and CDR2 (germline): SEHNR, FQNEAQ (reference sequence). The DNA for the CDR3 is TGTGCCAGCAGTCAGGGCTGGGGTGGGGCTAACTATGGCTACACCTTC. The encoded protein is CASSQGWGGANYGYTF.

This clonotype was detected ten times or more. This chain joins TRBV20-1 and TRBJ1-5, with D possibly TRBD1 on 6 matching bases. The V gene lost 4 bases and the J gene lost 4 bases, with 11 bases spanning the gap. This CDR3 region has 13 residues. Germline lookup yields CDR1 DFQATT and CDR2 SNEGSKA (reference sequence). In DNA form, the CDR3 reads TGCAGTGCTACACGGACAGAGAATCAGCCCCAGCATTTT. This sequence encodes CSATRTENQPQHF.

This clonotype was counted many times. J is TRBJ1-6 and V is TRBV7-2; D gene unclear. Trimming shortened V by 5 bases and J by 4 bases, and 12 bases separated the two germline ends. This CDR3 is built from 15 residues. Germline values: CDR1 SGHTA, CDR2 FQGNSA. This CDR3 reads CASSAQPGYNSPLHF. As DNA, the CDR3 is TGTGCCAGCAGCGCGCAGCCGGGTTATAATTCACCCCTCCACTTT.

This clonotype turned up a few times. One end of the junction is discordant with germline, which a read error may explain. This chain connects TRBV7-3 to TRBJ2-5; 7 nucleotides align to TRBD2. Germline V gives CDR1 SGHTA, CDR2 FQGTGA. CDR3 length: 16 residues. CDR3 DNA: TGTGCCAGTAGCTTATCCGGCGGGAGAGAAAAAGAGACCCAGTACTTC. This gives the protein CASSLSGGREKETQYF. Full variable domain (missing parts from reference TRBV7-3 and TRBJ2-5): GAGVSQTPSNKVTEKGKYVELRCDPISGHTALYWYRQSLGQGPEFLIYFQGTGAADDSGLPNDRFFAVRPEGSVSTLKIQRTERGDSAVYLCASSLSGGREKETQYFGPGTRLLVL.

The V call is TRBV2, the J call TRBJ1-4; D is possibly TRBD1 (6 bases). Germline V gene sequence: CDR1 SNHLY, CDR2 FYNNEI. The V and J ends lost 6 bases and 3 bases respectively, with 14 bases between them. There are 15 residues in the CDR3. CDR3 amino acids: CASRVTGRANEKLFF. In DNA, the CDR3 is TGTGCCAGCAGGGTTACAGGGAGAGCTAATGAAAAACTGTTTTTT.

A note on this clonotype: Here the CDR3 omits its conserved ending phenylalanine or tryptophan, so a read error is the likely source. Because the CDR3's place on the DNA is in doubt, the DNA is left out and the CDR3 is given as listed by TCRdb. This chain links TRBV24-1 with TRBJ1-2. The germline V gene encodes CDR1 KGHDR and CDR2 SFDVKD. The CDR3 is 14 amino acids in total, end residues counted. The chain's CDR3 is CATSDAQRPHGDTS.

At least ten counts were recorded for this clonotype. The rearrangement uses TRBV12-3 or TRBV12-4 and TRBJ1-4; perhaps TRBD1 as D (6 bases). The CDR3 is 16 amino acids. Trimming removed 6 bases from V and 4 bases from J, with 18 bases in between. The CDR3 loop reads CASSPGSGTYNEKLFF. CDR3 nucleotide sequence: TGTGCCAGCAGCCCGGGGTCCGGGACATATAATGAAAAACTGTTTTTT.

This clonotype appeared many times. The chain is built from TRBV10-3 and TRBJ1-4; tentatively, D is TRBD1 (5 bases). This CDR3 comprises 15 residues. The V end lost 10 bases, the J end lost 8 bases, and 23 bases lay between the germline ends. Germline-derived CDR1 and CDR2 are ENHRY and SYGVKD. The chain's CDR3 is CAKPGQGRWEEKLFF. CDR3 nucleotides: TGTGCCAAACCGGGCCAGGGCCGCTGGGAAGAAAAACTGTTTTTT.

This clonotype was counted at least ten times. This chain uses TRBV28 with TRBJ1-6; D unclear. Deletions cut 3 bases from V and 0 bases from J, with 15 bases between. The CDR3 covers 18 residues. Looked up from germline, CDR1 is MDHEN and CDR2 is SYDVKM. CDR3 protein: CASSFDMTESSYNSPLHF. CDR3 DNA sequence: TGTGCCAGCAGTTTTGACATGACCGAGAGCTCCTATAATTCACCCCTCCACTTT.

In its sample, this clonotype was seen many times. The chain has TRBV7-2 and TRBJ2-3; 13 nucleotides line up with TRBD2. The V and J ends lost 5 bases and 5 bases, in that order; junction bases with no gene match: 7. The CDR3 extends over 16 amino acids. Germline V CDR1 and CDR2: SGHTA, FQGNSA. The DNA for the CDR3 is TGTGCCAGCAGCGCCGGACTAGCGGGAGTCGAAGATACGCAGTATTTT. This encodes CASSAGLAGVEDTQYF. Combining the CDR3 with reference TRBV7-2 and TRBJ2-3 gives the whole variable domain GAGVSQSPSNKVTEKGKDVELRCDPISGHTALYWYRQSLGQGLEFLIYFQGNSAPDKSGLPSDRFSAERTGGSVSTLTIQRTQQEDSAVYLCASSAGLAGVEDTQYFGPGTRLTVL.

CDR3 sequence (DNA): TGTGCCAGCAGCGTAGGTCTAGCGGGAGTTATACCGGATACGCAGTATTTT. It codes for CASSVGLAGVIPDTQYF. The J gene is TRBJ2-3, the V gene TRBV9, with TRBD2 identical over 10 bases. CDR1 and CDR2 from the germline V gene are SGDLS and YYNGEE. V was clipped by 0 bases and J by 6 bases; unmatched bases: 10. This CDR3 has 17 residues. Full variable domain (remainder filled in from reference TRBV9 and TRBJ2-3): DSGVTQTPKHLITATGQRVTLRCSPRSGDLSVYWYQQSLDQGLQFLIQYYNGEERAKGNILERFSAQQFPDLHSELNLSSLELGDSALYFCASSVGLAGVIPDTQYFGPGTRLTVL.

This clonotype was picked up many times. This chain connects TRBV3-1 to TRBJ1-5; 7 nucleotides line up with TRBD1. The CDR3 consists of 14 residues. The germline CDR1 and CDR2 sequences are LGHDT and YNNKEL (reference sequence). V trimming: 4 bases; J trimming: 6 bases; junction bases outside the gene matches: 6. CDR3: CASSPGTVGQPQHF. CDR3 in DNA: TGTGCCAGCAGCCCAGGGACAGTGGGTCAGCCCCAGCATTTT.

This clonotype came up many times. The chain couples TRBV4-1 to TRBJ2-7, with a tentative D call TRBD1 (6 bases). Trimming removed 3 bases from V and 1 base from J, with 13 bases in between. The CDR3 sequence is 15 residues long. The germline V gene encodes CDR1 MGHRA and CDR2 YSYEKL. The CDR3 region is CASSHTRDNSYEQYF. The CDR3 bases are TGCGCCAGCAGCCATACTCGGGACAATTCCTACGAGCAGTACTTC.

The table lists this clonotype with many counts. This chain connects TRBV20-1 to TRBJ2-2; the D gene is possibly TRBD2 (7 bases). The CDR3 is 18 amino acids. Trimming stripped 6 bases from V and 1 base from J, with 24 bases between. Germline-derived CDR1 and CDR2 are DFQATT and SNEGSKA (reference sequence). The CDR3 nucleotides are TGCAGTGCCCTTGGAGCGGGACAACGGGGGGTGAACACCGGGGAGCTGTTTTTT. Its protein is CSALGAGQRGVNTGELFF.

This clonotype was seen at least ten times. The CDR3 here is CASSLWDPENYGYTF. The DNA for the CDR3 is TGTGCCAGCAGCTTATGGGACCCGGAGAACTATGGCTACACCTTC. The V call is TRBV7-9, the J call TRBJ1-2, with D possibly matching TRBD1 (5 bases). V was cut by 2 bases and J by 2 bases, with 12 bases left in between. CDR3 size: 15 residues. Germline CDR1 and CDR2: SEHNR and FQNEAQ (reference sequence).